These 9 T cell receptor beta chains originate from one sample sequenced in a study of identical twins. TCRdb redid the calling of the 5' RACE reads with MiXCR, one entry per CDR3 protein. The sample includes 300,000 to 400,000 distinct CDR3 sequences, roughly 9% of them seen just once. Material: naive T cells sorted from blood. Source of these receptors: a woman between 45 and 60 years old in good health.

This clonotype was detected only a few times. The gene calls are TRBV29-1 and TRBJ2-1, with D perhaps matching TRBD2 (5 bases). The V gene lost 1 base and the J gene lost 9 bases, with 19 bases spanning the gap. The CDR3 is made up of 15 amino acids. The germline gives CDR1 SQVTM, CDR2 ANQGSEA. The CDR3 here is CSVEGGGVRSIEQFF. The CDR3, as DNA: TGCAGCGTTGAAGGAGGAGGAGTCAGGTCGATTGAGCAGTTCTTC.

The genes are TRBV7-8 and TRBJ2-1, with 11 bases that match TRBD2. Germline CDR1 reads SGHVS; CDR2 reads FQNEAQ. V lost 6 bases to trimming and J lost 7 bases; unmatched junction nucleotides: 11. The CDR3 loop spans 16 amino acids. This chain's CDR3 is CASSLLTSGTGNEQFF. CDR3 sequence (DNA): TGTGCCAGCAGTTTGCTGACTAGCGGGACCGGGAATGAGCAGTTCTTC. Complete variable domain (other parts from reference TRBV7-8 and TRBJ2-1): GAGVSQSPRYKVAKRGQDVALRCDPISGHVSLFWYQQALGQGPEFLTYFQNEAQLDKSGLPSDRFFAERPEGSVSTLKIQRTQQEDSAVYLCASSLLTSGTGNEQFFGPGTRLTVL.

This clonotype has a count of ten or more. In DNA, the CDR3 is TGTGCCAGCAGCCCAAGCTTATCAGCGGGGGCCCCCTACAATGAGCAGTTCTTC. It specifies CASSPSLSAGAPYNEQFF. The gene calls are TRBV5-5 and TRBJ2-1, with TRBD2 matching 8 bases. The CDR3 sequence is 18 residues long. V shed 4 bases and J 2 bases; nucleotides not matched to a gene: 14. CDR1 and CDR2 from the germline V gene are SGHKS and YYEKEE (reference sequence).

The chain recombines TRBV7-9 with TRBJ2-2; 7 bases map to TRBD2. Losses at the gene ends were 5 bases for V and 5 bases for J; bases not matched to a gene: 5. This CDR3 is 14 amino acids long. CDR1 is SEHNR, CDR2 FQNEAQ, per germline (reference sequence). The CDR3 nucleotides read TGTGCCAGCAGCGGGAGGGAGCAAACCGGGGAGCTGTTTTTT. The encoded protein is CASSGREQTGELFF.

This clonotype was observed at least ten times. The chain's CDR3 is CASYSSGTGGRNEQFF. CDR3 sequence (DNA): TGCGCCAGCTATTCCTCCGGGACAGGGGGACGTAATGAGCAGTTCTTC. The chain is built from TRBV5-1 and TRBJ2-1; 11 bases line up with TRBD1. This CDR3 spans 16 amino acids. In germline, CDR1 is SGHRS, CDR2 YFSETQ. V trimming: 7 bases; J trimming: 7 bases; junction bases outside the gene matches: 13.

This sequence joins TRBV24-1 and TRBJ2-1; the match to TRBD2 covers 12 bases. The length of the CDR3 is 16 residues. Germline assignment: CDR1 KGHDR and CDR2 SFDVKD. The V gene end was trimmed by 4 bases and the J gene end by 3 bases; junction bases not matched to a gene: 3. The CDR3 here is CATSDLTSGSYNEQFF. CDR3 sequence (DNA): TGTGCCACCAGTGACCTGACTAGCGGGAGCTACAATGAGCAGTTCTTC.

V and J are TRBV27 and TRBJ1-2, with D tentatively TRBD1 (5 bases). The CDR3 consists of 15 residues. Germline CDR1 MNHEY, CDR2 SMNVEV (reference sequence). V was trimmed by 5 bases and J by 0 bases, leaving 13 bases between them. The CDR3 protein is CASSLRGFANYGYTF. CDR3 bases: TGTGCCAGCAGTCTCCGGGGCTTCGCTAACTATGGCTACACCTTC.

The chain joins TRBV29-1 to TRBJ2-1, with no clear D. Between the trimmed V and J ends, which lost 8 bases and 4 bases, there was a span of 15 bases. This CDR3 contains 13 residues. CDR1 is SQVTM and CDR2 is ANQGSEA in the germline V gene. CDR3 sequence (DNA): TGCAGCCTGACGGCGGACCGATACAATGAGCAGTTCTTC. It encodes CSLTADRYNEQFF.

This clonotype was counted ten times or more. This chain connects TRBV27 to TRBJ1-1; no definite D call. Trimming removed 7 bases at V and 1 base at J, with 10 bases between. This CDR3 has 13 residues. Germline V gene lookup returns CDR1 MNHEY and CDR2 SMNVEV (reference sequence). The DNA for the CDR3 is TGTGCCAGCAAGGTCCAACCGAACACTGAAGCTTTCTTT. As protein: CASKVQPNTEAFF.